This T cell receptor beta chain was identified during a study of blood T cell repertoires in COVID-19. Study in general: PBMCs, B-cell-depleted T cells, or T cells were the source of the cDNA or gDNA that made up the material.

Those who participated ranged in age from roughly 18 to 90 years and resided in 20 to 30 US areas. This CDR3 has 13 residues. CDR1 and CDR2 from the germline V gene are MNHEY and SMNVEV (reference sequence). V lost 4 bases and J lost 10, with 11 bases in between. In the original analysis: Estimates of nucleated cell counts were drawn from the amplification of reference gene primers. TCRdb's table, derived via immunoSEQ multiplex PCR, lists solely in-frame clones and lacks some. That table furnishes V, J and clone size, whereas the DNA furnished D and trimming. The repertoire holds about 260,000 clones, with approximately 90% as singletons.

The chain joins TRBV27 to TRBJ1-6; no definite D call. Sequencing was done on a sample of PBMCs or T cells enriched from blood (not recorded which). This receptor was obtained from a woman aged 25 to 45 with acute COVID-19. CDR3 loop: CASSYSRPSPLHF. The CDR3 region has the DNA TGTGCCAGCAGTTATTCGCGGCCGTCACCCCTCCACTTT.